Listed below are T cell receptor beta chains from one sample, sequenced in a study of blood T cell repertoires in COVID-19. TCRdb's table, derived via immunoSEQ multiplex PCR, lists solely in-frame clones and lacks some. The sample consists of approximately 28,000 clones, 90% of them appearing once. The sample consisted of peripheral blood. These receptors all come from a man aged 65-85 years with active or convalescent COVID-19. Both conserved end residues are part of each CDR3. D genes are given only for firm matches. Size values are once, few and many counts, or a class for expanded clones, and some rows have none.

-,TRBV6-5,TRBD1,TRBJ1-1,CASSYQGANTEAFF,TGTGCCAGCAGTTATCAGGGGGCGAACACTGAAGCTTTCTTT
-,TRBV14,-,TRBJ1-3,CASSRQETSGNTIYF,TGTGCCAGCAGTCGACAGGAGACCTCTGGAAACACCATATATTTT
-,TRBV2,TRBD1,TRBJ1-4,CASSATGGPNEKLFF,TGTGCCAGCAGTGCGACAGGGGGCCCTAATGAAAAACTGTTTTTT
-,TRBV9,TRBD1,TRBJ2-5,CASSPQPDRVETQYF,TGTGCCAGCAGCCCCCAACCGGACAGGGTCGAGACCCAGTACTTC
-,TRBV5-1,-,TRBJ1-1,CASSEGLANTEAFF,TGCGCCAGCAGCGAGGGACTCGCGAACACTGAAGCTTTCTTT
-,TRBV5-1,TRBD1,TRBJ2-1,CASMGQLGNEQFF,TGCGCCAGCATGGGACAGTTAGGGAATGAGCAGTTCTTC
-,TRBV19,-,TRBJ1-4,CASSLNQGMDEKLFF,TGTGCCAGTAGCCTTAATCAGGGCATGGATGAAAAACTGTTTTTT
-,TRBV18,-,TRBJ1-1,CASSPTGNTEAFF,TGTGCCAGCTCACCGACAGGGAACACTGAAGCTTTCTTT
few,TRBV4-3,TRBD1,TRBJ1-2,CASSQDRRTGSGYTF,TGCGCCAGCAGCCAAGATCGGAGGACAGGGAGTGGCTACACCTTC
-,TRBV28,TRBD1,TRBJ1-5,CAEGQLNQPQHF,TGTGCCGAGGGACAGCTCAATCAGCCCCAGCATTTT
-,TRBV5-1,TRBD1,TRBJ1-2,CASSLTQGNYGYTF,TGCGCCAGCAGCTTGACACAGGGGAACTATGGCTACACCTTC
once,TRBV19,TRBD1,TRBJ1-2,CASSVNRGDGYTF,TGTGCCAGTAGTGTCAACAGGGGGGATGGCTACACCTTC
once,TRBV11-1,-,TRBJ2-2,CASSLERPGELFF,TGTGCCAGCAGCTTAGAGAGGCCCGGGGAGCTGTTTTTT
-,TRBV20-1,-,TRBJ2-5,CSASKKETQYF,TGCAGTGCTAGCAAAAAAGAGACCCAGTACTTC
-,TRBV7-2,-,TRBJ1-6,CASSLFWDTDSYNSPLHF,TGTGCCAGCAGCTTATTCTGGGACACTGACTCCTATAATTCACCCCTCCACTTT
-,TRBV5-1,TRBD2,TRBJ2-3,CASSSWTSGRTDTQYF,TGCGCCAGCAGCTCCTGGACTAGCGGGCGCACAGATACGCAGTATTTT
once,TRBV7-2,-,TRBJ1-3,CASNLDGSNSGNTIYF,TGTGCCAGCAACCTCGACGGGAGTAACTCTGGAAACACCATATATTTT
-,TRBV12-5,-,TRBJ2-3,CASGLEIYGTQYF,TGTGCTAGTGGTTTGGAGATATACGGTACGCAGTATTTT
-,TRBV11-2,-,TRBJ1-1,CASSLRGGVNTEAFF,TGTGCCAGCAGCTTGAGGGGCGGGGTGAACACTGAAGCTTTCTTT
-,TRBV4-3,TRBD1,TRBJ1-2,CASSQEGGRGYGYTF,TGCGCCAGCAGCCAAGAAGGGGGCCGGGGCTATGGCTACACCTTC
-,TRBV5-4,-,TRBJ2-1,CASSETGTYNEQFF,TGTGCCAGCAGCGAAACCGGGACTTACAATGAGCAGTTCTTC
-,TRBV12-3/TRBV12-4,-,TRBJ1-2,CASRGANYGYTF,TGTGCCAGCAGGGGAGCTAACTATGGCTACACCTTC
-,TRBV19,TRBD1,TRBJ1-2,CASSISGTGDGGYTF,TGTGCCAGTAGTATCTCCGGGACAGGGGATGGTGGCTACACCTTC
-,TRBV20-1,-,TRBJ1-1,CSASTNTEAFF,TGCAGTGCTTCAACAAACACTGAAGCTTTCTTT
-,TRBV29-1,-,TRBJ2-5,CSVWGGRGGIGETQYF,TGCAGCGTTTGGGGGGGCAGGGGAGGAATTGGAGAGACCCAGTACTTC
-,TRBV3-1/TRBV3-2,-,TRBJ1-3,CASSPTVSSGNTIYF,TGTGCCAGCAGCCCGACTGTCAGCTCTGGAAACACCATATATTTT
-,TRBV3-1/TRBV3-2,-,TRBJ1-6,CASSPKRVSPPLHF,TGTGCCAGCAGCCCTAAGCGGGTCTCGCCACCCCTCCACTTT
-,TRBV5-8,-,TRBJ2-6,CASSNGNSGANVLTF,TGTGCCAGCAGCAACGGGAACTCTGGGGCCAACGTCCTGACTTTC
-,TRBV15,TRBD1,TRBJ1-6,CATSRDQGVSSPLHF,TGTGCCACCAGCAGAGATCAGGGGGTTTCTTCACCCCTCCACTTT
-,TRBV24-1,-,TRBJ2-3,CATGPGGTDTQYF,TGTGCCACCGGGCCGGGGGGCACAGATACGCAGTATTTT
-,TRBV10-3,TRBD2,TRBJ2-7,CAISEEGGALEQYF,TGTGCCATCAGTGAGGAGGGAGGGGCTCTTGAGCAGTACTTC
-,TRBV3-1/TRBV3-2,TRBD2,TRBJ2-3,CASSRRAGLAGDDTQYF,TGTGCCAGCAGCCGAAGGGCGGGCCTAGCGGGAGACGATACGCAGTATTTT
-,TRBV7-3,-,TRBJ1-3,CASSPAGGDTIYF,TGTGCCAGCAGCCCGGCGGGAGGCGACACCATATATTTT
once,TRBV2,TRBD1,TRBJ1-5,CASTQGAWQPQHF,TGTGCCAGCACTCAGGGGGCTTGGCAGCCCCAGCATTTT
-,TRBV7-8,-,TRBJ2-5,CASSLQETQYF,TGTGCCAGCAGCTTACAGGAGACCCAGTACTTC
-,TRBV6-5,-,TRBJ1-2,CASSYPEAGRNGYTF,TGTGCCAGCAGTTACCCCGAAGCCGGGAGGAATGGCTACACCTTC
-,TRBV30,TRBD1,TRBJ1-1,CAWNRGTGTEAFF,TGTGCCTGGAACAGGGGTACGGGGACTGAAGCTTTCTTT
-,TRBV20-1,TRBD2,TRBJ2-7,CSASAAGAFSYEQYF,TGCAGTGCTAGTGCAGCGGGGGCCTTCTCCTACGAGCAGTACTTC
-,TRBV11-2,TRBD2,TRBJ2-1,CASSFSAGVAYNEQFF,TGTGCCAGCAGCTTCTCAGCGGGAGTGGCCTACAATGAGCAGTTCTTC
-,TRBV7-9,-,TRBJ2-2,CASSATGNTGELFF,TGTGCCAGCAGCGCTACAGGGAACACCGGGGAGCTGTTTTTT
-,TRBV24-1,TRBD1,TRBJ2-7,CATSEGTGGYEQYF,TGTGCCACCAGTGAGGGGACAGGGGGCTACGAGCAGTACTTC